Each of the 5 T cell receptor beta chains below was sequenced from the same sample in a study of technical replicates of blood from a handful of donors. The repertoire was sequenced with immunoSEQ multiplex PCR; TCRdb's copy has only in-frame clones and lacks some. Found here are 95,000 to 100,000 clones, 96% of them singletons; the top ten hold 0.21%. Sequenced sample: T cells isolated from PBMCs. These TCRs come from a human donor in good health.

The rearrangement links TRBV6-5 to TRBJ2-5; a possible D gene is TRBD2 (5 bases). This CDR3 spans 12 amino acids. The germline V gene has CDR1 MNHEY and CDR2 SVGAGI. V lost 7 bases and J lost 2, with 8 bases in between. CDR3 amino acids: CASKRDQETQYF. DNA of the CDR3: TGTGCCAGCAAGAGGGATCAAGAGACCCAGTACTTC.

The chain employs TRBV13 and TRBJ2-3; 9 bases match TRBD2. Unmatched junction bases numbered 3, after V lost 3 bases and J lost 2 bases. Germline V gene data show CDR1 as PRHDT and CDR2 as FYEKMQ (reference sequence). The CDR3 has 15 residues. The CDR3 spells CASSFSGRNTDTQYF. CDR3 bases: TGTGCCAGCAGCTTTAGCGGGAGAAACACAGATACGCAGTATTTT.

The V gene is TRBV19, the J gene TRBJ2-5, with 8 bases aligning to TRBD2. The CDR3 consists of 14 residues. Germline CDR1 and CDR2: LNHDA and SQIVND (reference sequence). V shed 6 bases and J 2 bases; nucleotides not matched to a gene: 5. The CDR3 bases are TGTGCCAGTAGGCCCCGGGGGGGGCAAGAGACCCAGTACTTC. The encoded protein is CASRPRGGQETQYF.

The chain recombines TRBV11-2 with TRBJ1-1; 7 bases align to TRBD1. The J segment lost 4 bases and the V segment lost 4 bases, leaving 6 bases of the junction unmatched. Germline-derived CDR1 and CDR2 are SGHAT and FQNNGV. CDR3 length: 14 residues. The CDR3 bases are TGTGCCAGCAGCTCCGCGACAGGGATCACTGAAGCTTTCTTT. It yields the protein CASSSATGITEAFF.

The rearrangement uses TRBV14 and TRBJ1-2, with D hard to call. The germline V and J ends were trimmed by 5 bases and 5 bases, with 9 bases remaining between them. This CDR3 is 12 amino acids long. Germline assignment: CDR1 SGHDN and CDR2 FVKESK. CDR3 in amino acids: CASSTGEYGYTF. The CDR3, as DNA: TGTGCCAGCAGCACCGGGGAGTATGGCTACACCTTC.